Reported below is one T cell receptor (beta chain). It was within 2 weeks before study entry that exposed participants met a COVID-19 case. These data come from a study of blood T cell repertoires in COVID-19. Under the authors' procedure: It was from reference gene primer amplification that nucleated cell counts were estimated. Only in-frame clones appear in the TCRdb table, and some are missing; sequencing was by immunoSEQ multiplex PCR. V and J calls plus clone size are reproduced from that table; the DNA served to infer D and trimming. Of under 300,000 clones in the sample, around 84% were seen once. The receptor comes from a woman aged 45-65 years who had been exposed to COVID-19. Sequencing used PBMCs or T cells enriched from blood (not recorded which).

In nucleotides, the CDR3 is TGTGCCAGCAGCTTAGGATTGGACAGTTCACCCCTCCACTTT. It yields the protein CASSLGLDSSPLHF. This chain connects TRBV7-2 to TRBJ1-6; maybe TRBD1 (6 bases). This CDR3 contains 14 residues. V lost 1 base, J lost 9 bases, and 10 bases lay in between. Germline V CDR1 and CDR2: SGHTA, FQGNSA.